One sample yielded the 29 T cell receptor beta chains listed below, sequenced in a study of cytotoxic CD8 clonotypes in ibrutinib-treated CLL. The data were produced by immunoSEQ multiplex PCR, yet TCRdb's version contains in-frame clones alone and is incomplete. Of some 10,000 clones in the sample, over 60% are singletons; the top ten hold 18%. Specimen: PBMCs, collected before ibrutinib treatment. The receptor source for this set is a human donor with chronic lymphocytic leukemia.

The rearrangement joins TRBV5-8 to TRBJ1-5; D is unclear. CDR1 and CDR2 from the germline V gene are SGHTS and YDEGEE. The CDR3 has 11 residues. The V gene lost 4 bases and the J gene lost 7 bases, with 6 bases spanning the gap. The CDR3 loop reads CASSRRQPQHF. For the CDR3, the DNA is TGTGCCAGCAGCAGGAGGCAGCCCCAGCATTTT.

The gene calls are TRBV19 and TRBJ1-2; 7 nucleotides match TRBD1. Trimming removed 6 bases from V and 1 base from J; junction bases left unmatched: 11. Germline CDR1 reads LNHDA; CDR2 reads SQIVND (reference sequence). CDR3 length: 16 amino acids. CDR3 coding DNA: TGTGCCAGTAGGGGCCGGGACAGAGCTATTAACTATGGCTACACCTTC. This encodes CASRGRDRAINYGYTF.

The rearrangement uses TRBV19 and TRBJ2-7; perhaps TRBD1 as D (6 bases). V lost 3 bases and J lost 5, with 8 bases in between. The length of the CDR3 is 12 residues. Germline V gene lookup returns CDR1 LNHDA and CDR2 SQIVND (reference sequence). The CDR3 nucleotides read TGTGCCAGTAGTATGGCAGGGGACGAGCAGTACTTC. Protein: CASSMAGDEQYF.

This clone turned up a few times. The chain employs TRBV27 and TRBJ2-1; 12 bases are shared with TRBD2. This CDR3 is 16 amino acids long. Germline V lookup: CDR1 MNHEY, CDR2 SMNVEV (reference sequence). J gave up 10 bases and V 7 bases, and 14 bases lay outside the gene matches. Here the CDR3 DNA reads TGTGCCAGCACCCGAAGGCTAGCGGGAGGGCCCGGGGAGCAGTTCTTC. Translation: CASTRRLAGGPGEQFF.

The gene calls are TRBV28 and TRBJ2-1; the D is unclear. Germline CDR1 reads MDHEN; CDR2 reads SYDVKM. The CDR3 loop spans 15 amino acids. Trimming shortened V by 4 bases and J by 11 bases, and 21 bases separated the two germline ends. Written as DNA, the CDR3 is TGTGCCAGCAGTTCCACCCGTGCTACGAGGAGAAAGCAGTTCTTC. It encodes CASSSTRATRRKQFF.

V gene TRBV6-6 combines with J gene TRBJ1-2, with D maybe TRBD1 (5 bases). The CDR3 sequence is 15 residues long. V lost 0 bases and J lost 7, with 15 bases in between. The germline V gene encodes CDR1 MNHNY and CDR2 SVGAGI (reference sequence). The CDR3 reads CASSYSGVDLPGYTF. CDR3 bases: TGTGCCAGCAGTTACTCGGGGGTCGACCTCCCTGGCTACACCTTC.

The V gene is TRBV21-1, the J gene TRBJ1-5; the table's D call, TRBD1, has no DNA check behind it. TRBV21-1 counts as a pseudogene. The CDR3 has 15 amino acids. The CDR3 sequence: CASSNRDTHNQPQHF. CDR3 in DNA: TGTGCCAGCAGCAACCGGGACACACACAATCAGCCCCAGCATTTT.

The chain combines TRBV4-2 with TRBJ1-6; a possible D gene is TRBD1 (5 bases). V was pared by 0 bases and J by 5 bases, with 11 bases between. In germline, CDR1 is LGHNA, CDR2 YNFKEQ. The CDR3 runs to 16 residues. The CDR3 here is CASSQDGGENNSPLHF. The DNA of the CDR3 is TGTGCCAGCAGCCAAGATGGGGGAGAGAATAATTCACCCCTCCACTTT.

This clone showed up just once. The CDR3 loop is CASMAGVYGYTF. CDR3 sequence (DNA): TGTGCCAGCATGGCAGGGGTCTATGGCTACACCTTC. The chain combines TRBV6-1 with TRBJ1-2, with D possibly TRBD1 on 6 matching bases. The CDR3 extends over 12 amino acids. Germline V gene data show CDR1 as MNHNS and CDR2 as SASEGT. Trimming shortened V by 7 bases and J by 4 bases, and 10 bases separated the two germline ends.

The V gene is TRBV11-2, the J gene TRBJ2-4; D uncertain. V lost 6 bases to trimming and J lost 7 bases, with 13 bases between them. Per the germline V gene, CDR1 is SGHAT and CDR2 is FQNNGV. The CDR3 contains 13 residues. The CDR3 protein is CASRESVWNIQYF. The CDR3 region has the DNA TGTGCCAGCAGGGAATCGGTGTGGAACATTCAGTACTTC.

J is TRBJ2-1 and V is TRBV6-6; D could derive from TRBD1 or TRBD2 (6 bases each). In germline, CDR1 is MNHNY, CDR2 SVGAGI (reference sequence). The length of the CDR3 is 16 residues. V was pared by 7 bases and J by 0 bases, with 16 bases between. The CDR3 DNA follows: TGTGCCAGCACCAATATCGGGGGCCTCTCCTACAATGAGCAGTTCTTC. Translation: CASTNIGGLSYNEQFF.

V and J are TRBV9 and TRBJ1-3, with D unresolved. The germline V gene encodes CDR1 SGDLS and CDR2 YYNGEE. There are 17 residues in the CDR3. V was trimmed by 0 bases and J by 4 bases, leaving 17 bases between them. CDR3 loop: CASSVEVSGGGGNTIYF. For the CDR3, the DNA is TGTGCCAGCAGCGTAGAAGTCTCAGGAGGAGGAGGAAACACCATATATTTT.

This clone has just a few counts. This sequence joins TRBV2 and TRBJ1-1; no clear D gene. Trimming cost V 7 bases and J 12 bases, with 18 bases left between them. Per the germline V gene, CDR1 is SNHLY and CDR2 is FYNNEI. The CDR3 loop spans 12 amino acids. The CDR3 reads CASTWREARTFF. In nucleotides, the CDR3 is TGTGCCAGCACGTGGCGGGAGGCTAGAACTTTCTTT.

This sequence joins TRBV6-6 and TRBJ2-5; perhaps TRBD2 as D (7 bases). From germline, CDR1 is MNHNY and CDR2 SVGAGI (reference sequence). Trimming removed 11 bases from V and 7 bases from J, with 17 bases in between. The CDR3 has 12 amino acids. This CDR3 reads CAGAKGEGTQYF. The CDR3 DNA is TGTGCCGGCGCAAAGGGGGAGGGGACCCAGTACTTC.

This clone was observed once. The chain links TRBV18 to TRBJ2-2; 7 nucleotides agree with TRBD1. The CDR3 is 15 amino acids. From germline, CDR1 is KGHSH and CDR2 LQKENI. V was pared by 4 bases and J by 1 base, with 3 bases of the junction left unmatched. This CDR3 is CASSLGGMNTGELFF. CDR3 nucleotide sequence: TGTGCCAGCTCACTAGGGGGCATGAACACCGGGGAGCTGTTTTTT.

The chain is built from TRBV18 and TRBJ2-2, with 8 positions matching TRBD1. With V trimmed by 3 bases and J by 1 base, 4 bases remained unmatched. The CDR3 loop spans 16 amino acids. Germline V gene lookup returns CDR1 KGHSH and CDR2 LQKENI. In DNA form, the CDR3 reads TGTGCCAGCTCACCCTTAACAGGGGGGAACACCGGGGAGCTGTTTTTT. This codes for CASSPLTGGNTGELFF.

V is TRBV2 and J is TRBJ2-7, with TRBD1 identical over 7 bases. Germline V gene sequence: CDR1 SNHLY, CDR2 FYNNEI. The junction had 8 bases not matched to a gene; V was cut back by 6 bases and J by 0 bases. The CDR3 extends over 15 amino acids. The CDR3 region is CASSEDRSPSYEQYF. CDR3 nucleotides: TGTGCCAGCAGCGAGGACAGGTCCCCCTCCTACGAGCAGTACTTC.

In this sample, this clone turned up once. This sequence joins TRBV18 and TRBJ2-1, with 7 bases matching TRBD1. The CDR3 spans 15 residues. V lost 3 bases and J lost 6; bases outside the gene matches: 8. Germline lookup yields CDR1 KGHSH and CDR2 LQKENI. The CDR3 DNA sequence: TGTGCCAGCTCACCGCCGGACAGGTCGCGCAATGAGCAGTTCTTC. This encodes CASSPPDRSRNEQFF.

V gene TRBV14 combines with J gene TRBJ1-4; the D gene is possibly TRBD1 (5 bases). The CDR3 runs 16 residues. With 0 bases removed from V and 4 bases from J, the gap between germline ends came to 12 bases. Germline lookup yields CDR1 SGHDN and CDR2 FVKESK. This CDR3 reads CASSQDSGISNEKLFF. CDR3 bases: TGTGCCAGCAGCCAAGATTCAGGGATAAGTAATGAAAAACTGTTTTTT.

The CDR3 is CASSPFASGSGETQYF. As DNA, the CDR3 is TGTGCCAGCTCACCATTTGCTAGCGGGAGTGGGGAGACCCAGTACTTC. This rearrangement joins TRBV18 to TRBJ2-5, with 10 positions matching TRBD2. The germline V gene encodes CDR1 KGHSH and CDR2 LQKENI. The length of the CDR3 is 16 residues. V dropped 2 bases and J dropped 5; count of bases not matched to a gene: 8.

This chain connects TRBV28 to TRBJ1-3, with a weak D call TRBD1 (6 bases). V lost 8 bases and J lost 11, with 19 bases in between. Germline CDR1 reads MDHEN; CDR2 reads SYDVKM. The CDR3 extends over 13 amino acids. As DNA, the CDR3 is TGTGCCAGCCACGGACGGGGGGCGAGGGCCATATATTTT. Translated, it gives CASHGRGARAIYF. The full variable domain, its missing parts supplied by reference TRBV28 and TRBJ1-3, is DVKVTQSSRYLVKRTGEKVFLECVQDMDHENMFWYRQDPGLGLRLIYFSYDVKMKEKGDIPEGYSVSREKKERFSLILESASTNQTSMYLCASHGRGARAIYFGEGSWLTVV.

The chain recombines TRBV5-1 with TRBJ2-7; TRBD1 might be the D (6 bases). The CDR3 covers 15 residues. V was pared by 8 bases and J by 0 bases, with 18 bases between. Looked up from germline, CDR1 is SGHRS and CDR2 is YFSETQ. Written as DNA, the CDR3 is TGCGCCAGTGCCCTTGGGACATCCCACTCCTACGAGCAGTACTTC. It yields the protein CASALGTSHSYEQYF.

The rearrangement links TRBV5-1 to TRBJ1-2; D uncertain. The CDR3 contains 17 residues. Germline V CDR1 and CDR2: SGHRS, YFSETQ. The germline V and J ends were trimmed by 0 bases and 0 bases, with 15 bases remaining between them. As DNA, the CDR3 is TGCGCCAGCAGCTTGGTTGCAGACTCCTTGTCTAACTATGGCTACACCTTC. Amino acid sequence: CASSLVADSLSNYGYTF.

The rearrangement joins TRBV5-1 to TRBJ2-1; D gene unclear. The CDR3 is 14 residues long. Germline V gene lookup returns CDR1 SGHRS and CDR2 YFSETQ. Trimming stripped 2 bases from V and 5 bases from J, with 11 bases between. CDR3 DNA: TGCGCCAGCAGCTTCCCTCGACATGACAATGAGCAGTTCTTC. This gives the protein CASSFPRHDNEQFF.

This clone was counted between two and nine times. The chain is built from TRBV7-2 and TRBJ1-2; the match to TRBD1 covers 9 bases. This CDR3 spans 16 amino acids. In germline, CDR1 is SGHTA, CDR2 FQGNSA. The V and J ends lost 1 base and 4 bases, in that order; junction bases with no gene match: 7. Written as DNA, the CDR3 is TGTGCCAGCAGCTTAGTAGGACAGGGGAAGATCTATGGCTACACCTTC. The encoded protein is CASSLVGQGKIYGYTF. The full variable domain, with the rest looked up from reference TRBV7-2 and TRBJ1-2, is GAGVSQSPSNKVTEKGKDVELRCDPISGHTALYWYRQSLGQGLEFLIYFQGNSAPDKSGLPSDRFSAERTGGSVSTLTIQRTQQEDSAVYLCASSLVGQGKIYGYTFGSGTRLTVV.

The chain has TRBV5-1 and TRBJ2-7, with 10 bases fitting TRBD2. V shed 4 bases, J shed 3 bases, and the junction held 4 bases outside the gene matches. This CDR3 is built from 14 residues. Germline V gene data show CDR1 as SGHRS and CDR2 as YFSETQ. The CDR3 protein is CASSLASGGYEQYF. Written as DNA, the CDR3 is TGCGCCAGCAGCCTTGCTAGCGGGGGCTACGAGCAGTACTTC.

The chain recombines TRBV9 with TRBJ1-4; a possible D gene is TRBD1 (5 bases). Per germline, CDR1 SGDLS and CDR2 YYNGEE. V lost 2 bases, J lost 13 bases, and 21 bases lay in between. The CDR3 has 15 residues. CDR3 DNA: TGTGCCAGCAGCGTGGCGGGGACGGCGGAAGGTGTACTGTTTTTT. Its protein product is CASSVAGTAEGVLFF.

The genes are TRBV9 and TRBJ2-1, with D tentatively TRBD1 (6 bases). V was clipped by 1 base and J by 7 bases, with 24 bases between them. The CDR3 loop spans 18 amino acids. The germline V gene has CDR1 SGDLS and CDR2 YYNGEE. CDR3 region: CASSVLVGTPFQGNEQFF. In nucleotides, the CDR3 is TGTGCCAGCAGCGTATTAGTGGGGACACCCTTTCAGGGGAATGAGCAGTTCTTC.

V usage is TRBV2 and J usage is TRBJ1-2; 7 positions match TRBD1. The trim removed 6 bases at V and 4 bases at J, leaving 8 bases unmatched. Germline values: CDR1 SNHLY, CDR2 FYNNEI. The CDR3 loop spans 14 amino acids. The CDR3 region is CASRRTGLLYGYTF. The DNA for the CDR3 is TGTGCCAGCAGGAGGACAGGCCTCCTCTATGGCTACACCTTC.